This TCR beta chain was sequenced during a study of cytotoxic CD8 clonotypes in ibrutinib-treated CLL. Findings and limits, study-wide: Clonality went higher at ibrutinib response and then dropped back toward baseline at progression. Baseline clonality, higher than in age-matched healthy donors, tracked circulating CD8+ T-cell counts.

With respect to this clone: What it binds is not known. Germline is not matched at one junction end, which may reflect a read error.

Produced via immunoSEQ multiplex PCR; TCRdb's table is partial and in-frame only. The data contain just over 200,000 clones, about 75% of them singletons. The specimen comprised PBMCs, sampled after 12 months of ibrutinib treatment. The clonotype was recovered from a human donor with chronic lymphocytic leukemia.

CDR3 nucleotides: TGTGCCAGCAGCCATCGGTGGGACAGGGTGCCCCTCCGGATCTTC. This codes for CASSHRWDRVPLRIF. The rearrangement uses TRBV14 and TRBJ2-1; 9 nucleotides agree with TRBD1. CDR3 length: 15 residues. Per germline, CDR1 SGHDN and CDR2 FVKESK. The whole variable domain, remainder taken from reference TRBV14 and TRBJ2-1, is EAGVTQFPSHSVIEKGQTVTLRCDPISGHDNLYWYRRVMGKEIKFLLHFVKESKQDESGMPNNRFLAERTGGTYSTLKVQPAELEDSGVYFCASSHRWDRVPLRIFGPGTRLTVL.